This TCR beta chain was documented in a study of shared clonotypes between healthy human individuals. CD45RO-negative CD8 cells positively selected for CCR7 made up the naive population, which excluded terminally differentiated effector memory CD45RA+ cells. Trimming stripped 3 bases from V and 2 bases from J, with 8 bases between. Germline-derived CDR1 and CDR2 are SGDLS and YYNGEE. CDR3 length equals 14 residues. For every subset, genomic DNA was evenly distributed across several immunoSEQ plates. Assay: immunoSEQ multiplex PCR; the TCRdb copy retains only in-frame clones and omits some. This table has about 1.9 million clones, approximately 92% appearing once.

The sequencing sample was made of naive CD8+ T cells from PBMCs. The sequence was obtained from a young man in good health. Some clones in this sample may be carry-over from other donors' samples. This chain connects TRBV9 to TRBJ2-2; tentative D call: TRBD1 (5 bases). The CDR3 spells CASSEDSNTGELFF. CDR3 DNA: TGTGCCAGCAGCGAAGACAGCAACACCGGGGAGCTGTTTTTT.